This passage covers 5 T cell receptor beta chains from one sample sequenced in a study of blood T cell repertoires in COVID-19. Generated by immunoSEQ multiplex PCR, the TCRdb table keeps only in-frame clones and is missing some. This table holds tens of thousands of clones, more than 70% found once. Source material: peripheral blood. These receptors were obtained from a man between 70 and 80 years old with acute or convalescent COVID-19.

The chain joins TRBV5-4 to TRBJ1-1; D remains ambiguous. The V and J ends lost 4 bases and 5 bases respectively, with 18 bases between them. This CDR3 is built from 15 residues. Germline-derived CDR1 and CDR2 are SGHNT and YYREEE (reference sequence). In DNA, the CDR3 is TGTGCCAGCAGCGCCGTCCCGGACTTCGGGACTGAAGCTTTCTTT. Its translation is CASSAVPDFGTEAFF.

The rearrangement uses TRBV6-5 and TRBJ1-4; tentatively, D is TRBD1 (6 bases). This CDR3 has 13 residues. Trimming removed 6 bases at V and 5 bases at J, with 10 bases between. CDR1 is MNHEY and CDR2 is SVGAGI in the germline V gene. CDR3 nucleotide sequence: TGTGCCAGCAGCGGACAGAGGAATGAAAAACTGTTTTTT. This encodes CASSGQRNEKLFF.

The chain is built from TRBV5-4 and TRBJ2-7, with 10 positions matching TRBD2. The CDR3 has 16 amino acids. Germline CDR1 and CDR2: SGHNT and YYREEE (reference sequence). V shed 1 base and J 4 bases; nucleotides not matched to a gene: 8. CDR3 residues: CASSLKLAGSTYEQYF. Here the CDR3 DNA reads TGTGCCAGCAGCTTGAAACTAGCGGGAAGTACGTACGAGCAGTACTTC.

This clone has just a few counts. The chain joins TRBV19 to TRBJ1-4, with 7 positions matching TRBD1. The CDR3 is made up of 15 amino acids. Germline V gene sequence: CDR1 LNHDA, CDR2 SQIVND (reference sequence). V trimming: 3 bases; J trimming: 5 bases; junction bases outside the gene matches: 6. The CDR3 loop is CASSITGVGNEKLFF. CDR3 DNA sequence: TGTGCCAGTAGTATCACAGGGGTCGGGAATGAAAAACTGTTTTTT. The entire variable domain, with the rest obtained from reference TRBV19 and TRBJ1-4, is as follows: DGGITQSPKYLFRKEGQNVTLSCEQNLNHDAMYWYRQDPGQGLRLIYYSQIVNDFQKGDIAEGYSVSREKKESFPLTVTSAQKNPTAFYLCASSITGVGNEKLFFGSGTQLSVL.

This chain uses TRBV4-3 with TRBJ2-2, with TRBD2 identical over 11 bases. The CDR3 has 21 amino acids. V dropped 0 bases and J dropped 2; count of bases not matched to a gene: 14. CDR1 is LGHNA, CDR2 YSLEER, per germline. CDR3 coding DNA: TGCGCCAGCAGCCAAGACGTTTGGATTAGCGGGGGGGCCGGAAACACCGGGGAGCTGTTTTTT. Its protein product is CASSQDVWISGGAGNTGELFF.